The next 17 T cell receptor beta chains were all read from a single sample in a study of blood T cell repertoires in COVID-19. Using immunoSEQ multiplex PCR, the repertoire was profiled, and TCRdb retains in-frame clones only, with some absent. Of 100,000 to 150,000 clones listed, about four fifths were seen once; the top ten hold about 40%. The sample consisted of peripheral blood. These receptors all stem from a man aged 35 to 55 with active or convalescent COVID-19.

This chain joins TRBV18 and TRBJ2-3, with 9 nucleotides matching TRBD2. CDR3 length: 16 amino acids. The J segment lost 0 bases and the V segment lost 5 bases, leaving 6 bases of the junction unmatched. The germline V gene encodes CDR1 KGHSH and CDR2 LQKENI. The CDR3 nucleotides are TGTGCCAGCTCAAAGAGACTAGCGGAGAGCACAGATACGCAGTATTTT. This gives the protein CASSKRLAESTDTQYF.

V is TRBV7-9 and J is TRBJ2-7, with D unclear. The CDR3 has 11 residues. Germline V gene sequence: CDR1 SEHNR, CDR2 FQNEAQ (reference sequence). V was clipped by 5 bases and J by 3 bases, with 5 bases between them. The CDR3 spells CASSGHYEQYF. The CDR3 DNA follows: TGTGCCAGCAGCGGCCACTACGAGCAGTACTTC.

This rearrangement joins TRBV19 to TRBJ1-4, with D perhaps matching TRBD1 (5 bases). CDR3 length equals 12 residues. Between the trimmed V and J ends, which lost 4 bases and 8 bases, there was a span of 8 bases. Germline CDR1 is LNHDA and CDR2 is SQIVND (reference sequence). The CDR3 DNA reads TGTGCCAGTAGTAGGGGGGGAGAAAAACTGTTTTTT. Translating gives CASSRGGEKLFF.

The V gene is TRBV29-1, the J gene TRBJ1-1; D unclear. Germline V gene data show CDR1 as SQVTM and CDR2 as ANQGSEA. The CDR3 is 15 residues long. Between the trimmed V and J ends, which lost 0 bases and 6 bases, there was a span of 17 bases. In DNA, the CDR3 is TGCAGCGTTGAAGATCTGATTCCCAGTGGGCCTGAAGCTTTCTTT. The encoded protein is CSVEDLIPSGPEAFF.

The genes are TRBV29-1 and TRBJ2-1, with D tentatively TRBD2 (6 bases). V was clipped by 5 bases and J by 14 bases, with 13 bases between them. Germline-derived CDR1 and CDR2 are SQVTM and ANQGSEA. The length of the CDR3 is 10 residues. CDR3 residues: CSVRDLLEFF. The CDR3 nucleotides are TGCAGCGTTAGGGACTTGCTGGAGTTCTTC.

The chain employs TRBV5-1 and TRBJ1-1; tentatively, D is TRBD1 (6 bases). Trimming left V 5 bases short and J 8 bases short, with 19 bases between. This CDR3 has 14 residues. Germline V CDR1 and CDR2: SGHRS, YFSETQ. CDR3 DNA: TGCGCCAGCAGTACTACCCCTGGCGGGGGCGAAGCTTTCTTT. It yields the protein CASSTTPGGGEAFF. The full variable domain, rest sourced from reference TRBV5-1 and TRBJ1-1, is KAGVTQTPRYLIKTRGQQVTLSCSPISGHRSVSWYQQTPGQGLQFLFEYFSETQRNKGNFPGRFSGRQFSNSRSEMNVSTLELGDSALYLCASSTTPGGGEAFFGQGTRLTVV.

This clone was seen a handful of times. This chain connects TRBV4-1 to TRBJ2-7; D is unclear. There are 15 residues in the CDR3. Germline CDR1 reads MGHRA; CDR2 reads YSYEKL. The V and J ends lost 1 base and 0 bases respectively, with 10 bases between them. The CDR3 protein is CASSQAHRSSYEQYF. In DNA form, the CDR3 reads TGCGCCAGCAGCCAAGCCCACCGGAGCTCCTACGAGCAGTACTTC.

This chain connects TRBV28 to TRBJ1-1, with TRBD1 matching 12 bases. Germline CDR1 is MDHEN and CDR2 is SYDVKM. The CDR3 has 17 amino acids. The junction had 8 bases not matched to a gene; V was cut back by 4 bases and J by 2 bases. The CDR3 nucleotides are TGTGCCAGCAGTTCCCCCGGGACAGGGGGCTTAAACACTGAAGCTTTCTTT. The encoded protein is CASSSPGTGGLNTEAFF.

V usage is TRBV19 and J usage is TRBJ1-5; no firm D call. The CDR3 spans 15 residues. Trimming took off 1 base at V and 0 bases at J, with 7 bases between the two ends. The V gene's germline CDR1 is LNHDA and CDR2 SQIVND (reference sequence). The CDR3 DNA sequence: TGTGCCAGTAGTATAGTCACAAGTAGCAATCAGCCCCAGCATTTT. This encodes CASSIVTSSNQPQHF. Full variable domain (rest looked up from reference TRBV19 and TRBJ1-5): DGGITQSPKYLFRKEGQNVTLSCEQNLNHDAMYWYRQDPGQGLRLIYYSQIVNDFQKGDIAEGYSVSREKKESFPLTVTSAQKNPTAFYLCASSIVTSSNQPQHFGDGTRLSIL.

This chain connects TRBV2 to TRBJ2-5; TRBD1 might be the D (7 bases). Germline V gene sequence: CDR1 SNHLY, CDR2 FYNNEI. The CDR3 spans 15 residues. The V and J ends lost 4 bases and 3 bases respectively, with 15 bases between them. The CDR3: CASSGGGQGEETQYF. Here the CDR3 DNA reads TGTGCCAGCAGTGGTGGGGGGCAGGGGGAAGAGACCCAGTACTTC.

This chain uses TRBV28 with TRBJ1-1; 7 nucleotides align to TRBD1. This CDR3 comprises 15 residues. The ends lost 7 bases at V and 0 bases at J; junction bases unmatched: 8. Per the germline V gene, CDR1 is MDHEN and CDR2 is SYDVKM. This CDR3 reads CASTLGGRLNTEAFF. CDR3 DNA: TGTGCCAGCACCTTAGGGGGCAGATTGAACACTGAAGCTTTCTTT.

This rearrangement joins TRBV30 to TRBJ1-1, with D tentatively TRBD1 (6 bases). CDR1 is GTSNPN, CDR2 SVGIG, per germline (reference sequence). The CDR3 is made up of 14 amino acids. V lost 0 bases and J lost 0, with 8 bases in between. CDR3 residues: CAWSVQGLNTEAFF. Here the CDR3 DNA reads TGTGCCTGGAGTGTACAGGGACTGAACACTGAAGCTTTCTTT.

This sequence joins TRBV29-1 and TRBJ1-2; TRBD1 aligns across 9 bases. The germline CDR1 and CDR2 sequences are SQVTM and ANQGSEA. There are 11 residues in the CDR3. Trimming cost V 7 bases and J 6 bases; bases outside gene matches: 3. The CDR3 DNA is TGCAGCGGCCGACAGGGGGATGGCTACACCTTC. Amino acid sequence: CSGRQGDGYTF.

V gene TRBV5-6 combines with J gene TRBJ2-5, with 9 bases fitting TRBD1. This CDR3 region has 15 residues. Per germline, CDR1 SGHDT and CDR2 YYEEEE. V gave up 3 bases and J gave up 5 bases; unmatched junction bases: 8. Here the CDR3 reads CASSSSFGTGETQYF. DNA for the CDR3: TGTGCCAGCAGCTCTAGCTTCGGGACAGGGGAGACCCAGTACTTC.

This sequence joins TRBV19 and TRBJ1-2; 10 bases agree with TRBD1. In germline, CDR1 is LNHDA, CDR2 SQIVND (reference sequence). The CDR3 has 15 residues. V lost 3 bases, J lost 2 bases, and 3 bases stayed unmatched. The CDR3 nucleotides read TGTGCCAGTAGTATTGGGACAGGGGTAAACTATGGCTACACCTTC. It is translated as CASSIGTGVNYGYTF.

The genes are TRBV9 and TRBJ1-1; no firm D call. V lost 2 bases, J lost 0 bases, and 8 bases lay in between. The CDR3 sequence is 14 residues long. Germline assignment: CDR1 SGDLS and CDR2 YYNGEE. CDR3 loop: CASSVTQMNTEAFF. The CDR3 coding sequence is TGTGCCAGCAGCGTCACACAAATGAACACTGAAGCTTTCTTT.

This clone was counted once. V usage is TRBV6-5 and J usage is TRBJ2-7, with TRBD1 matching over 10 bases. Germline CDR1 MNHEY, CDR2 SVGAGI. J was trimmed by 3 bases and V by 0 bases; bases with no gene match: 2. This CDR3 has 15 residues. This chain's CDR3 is CASSYSGTGDYEQYF. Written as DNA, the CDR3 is TGTGCCAGCAGTTACTCGGGGACAGGGGACTACGAGCAGTACTTC.